A single T cell receptor (beta chain) is shown here with its context. Its antigen is unknown. A read error may account for a junction end that differs from germline. This sample is part of a study of cytomegalovirus exposure and HLA in healthy donors (dated by TCRdb to the late 2010s). The study in broad terms: In an earlier analysis of approximately 640 of the donors, 250 to 300 Gb of sequence data and approximately 120 million unique TCR beta sequences from about 190 million T cells were reported. An early release covering some 640 HLA-typed donors comprised 300 to 350 gigabases of sequencing data and tens of millions of unique TCR sequences. The genetic ancestry cluster associated with self-reported Caucasian donors included 81% of the 398 genotyped donors. The study aimed to test whether cataloging public T cell receptors could reveal signatures of past pathogen exposure. The study used immunosequencing to profile the T cell repertoires of about 670 subjects and linked those repertoires to cytomegalovirus serostatus. In addition to the first cohort of roughly 700 subjects, a separate validation cohort of 120 different subjects was used. High-throughput TCR immunosequencing, statistical association of individual TCRs with disease status, and machine learning were combined to predict cytomegalovirus infection status. In a later analysis, previously published TCR beta repertoires from fewer than 750 donors were re-analyzed and high-resolution HLA genotyping was added so that TCR occurrence patterns could be studied. In the later analysis, no new phenotypic data were used to find candidate immune exposures; instead, reliance was placed on TCR beta sequences and their occurrence across donors. To decide whether each TCR beta V gene segment behaved as functional or pseudogenic, an earlier analysis of fewer than 750 of the donors relied on high-throughput TCR beta sequencing. Donor age, sex, ethnicity and CMV serostatus were compiled alongside the repertoire data. A later genetic analysis used genome-wide SNP genotypes for 398 of the 666 donors, treating that subset as a discovery cohort. All discovery cohort repertoires had been generated on a single sequencing platform. Class I and class II HLA loci were covered by the typing at four-digit resolution. Typing coverage varied by locus: about 629-640 donors for A, B, C, DRB1 and DQB1; around 560 for DQA1; some 610 for DPA1; around 490 for DPB1. A handful of DR-DQ haplotypes were handled as single units for association and clustering because linkage in the cohort was strong. Across some 400 genotyped donors of the cohort, an average of about 250,000 unique TCR beta nucleotide sequences per donor were sequenced, and 15% to 20% of those sequences were non-productive. What the work shows at the level of the full study, not this receptor alone: At a false discovery rate of 0.05, a later analysis linked 16,000 or so TCR beta sequences to specific HLA alleles. Most TCR sequences were observed very rarely across donors, whereas some public TCRs were present in many individuals. A further reported finding was that TCR beta sequences accurately predicted the HLA-A and HLA-B alleles for most subjects in the first cohort. In a later genetic analysis, a missense DCLRE1C variant was associated with V-gene and J-gene trimming of TCR beta chains, and the association was replicated in an independent cohort. In this cohort, only TCR beta chains were sequenced, and detectable features were limited by the absence of alpha or paired-chain data. The sequencing pipeline was judged likely to have produced a cluster of highly shared sequence variants as a technical artifact. In a later genetic analysis, fewer N-insertions in productive TCRs were reported among donors in an Asian-associated ancestry cluster than the roughly 700-donor mean. The classifier was reported to diagnose cytomegalovirus status with high specificity and sensitivity in both the original and validation cohorts. The authors suggested that the approach could potentially be generalized to other disease states and immunological phenotypes. A later analysis reported that several top co-occurrence clusters appeared linked to parvovirus B19, influenza, CMV and Epstein-Barr virus. Because HLA typing was missing for some donors at each locus, association tests included only the typed subset. In a later analysis, most CMV-associated TCR beta chains were found to appear HLA-restricted, with HLA associations seemingly driven largely by CMV exposure. In a later analysis, HLA-associated TCR beta chains were found to be more clonally expanded and to have lower generation probabilities than equally common non-associated chains. In vitro tests confirmed that a few of the cytomegalovirus-associated TCR beta chains recognize cytomegalovirus antigens. The earlier analysis of about 600 of the donors excluded approximately 15 rarely observed V segments, including chromosome 9 orphons, because counts were too low. Sequencing depth was assumed to be roughly uniform across donors in the presence/absence analyses, though that assumption may not hold. Assigning TCR associations to individual alleles was difficult when HLA alleles, especially DR and DQ, strongly co-occurred. The only immune exposure information available for the cohort was CMV serostatus. In a later analysis, TCR association rates were found to vary across HLA loci, with the most associated TCRs seen for DRB1 alleles and the fewest for HLA-C alleles. Linkage disequilibrium might explain the correlated functional status among segregating V segments, but an unknown experimental factor could not be excluded. An earlier analysis of around 540 of the donors showed that most TCR beta V segments appeared in productive rearrangements either about 87% or about 30% of the time, which broadly matched IMGT annotations. The study listed approximately 150 TCR beta chains as associated with cytomegalovirus.

Library prep was done by the immunoSEQ multiplex PCR assay. For the multiplex PCR, a mixture combining 60 forward primers for TCR Vbeta segments and 13 reverse primers for TCR Jbeta segments was used. The CDR3 region of rearranged TCR beta genes was amplified from genomic DNA with a multiplex PCR assay. Amplified TCR beta libraries were sequenced as 87-base-pair reads on the Illumina HiSeq System. For the original study's pipeline: Across the roughly 640 repertoires, a later analysis counted tens of millions of unique TCR beta chains, roughly 11 million of which were shared by at least two donors. Raw reads were error-corrected and collapsed into unique sequences with a nearest-neighbor algorithm that merged closely related sequences to remove PCR and sequencing errors. Alignment of CDR3 sequences to IMGT reference sequences was used to assign V, D and J gene segments. For a sequence to be retained, a match of at least six nucleotides to both a V gene segment and a J gene segment was required. A rearrangement counted as productive if the CDR3 had no stop codons and remained in frame with V and J, and every other rearrangement counted as non-productive. Following IMGT convention, CDR3 was defined as the stretch from the second conserved V-encoded cysteine to the conserved J-encoded phenylalanine. Sequences without an unambiguous match to a single V gene segment were excluded from the earlier analysis of approximately 600 of the donors. An earlier analysis of approximately 590 of the donors classified V segments as functional when productive rearrangements were above 56.7% and as segregating when the standard deviation between donors was above 5%. A statistical classification framework was built for diagnosing cytomegalovirus status from the catalog of TCR beta chain sequences. In a later analysis, TCR nucleotide sequences were compared against IMGT/GENE-DB human TR gene sequences so that V and J genes could be assigned. In a later analysis, CDR3 sequences and most-parsimonious VDJ recombination scenarios were assigned using the TCRdist pipeline. In a later analysis, every TCR beta chain was defined by the combination of its CDR3 amino acid sequence and its V-gene family, and reads without a unique V-gene family were dropped. To address suspected cross-contamination and a sequencing artifact, a later analysis removed a few hundred highly shared, low-generation-probability nucleotide sequences. In a later analysis, a clonal expansion index was calculated for each public chain from normalized within-repertoire ranks of inferred template counts. In a later analysis, generation probabilities were computed with a VDJ recombination model fitted to out-of-frame rearrangements, and the resulting probabilities were checked against IGoR. Hypergeometric tests were used in a later analysis to score TCR-TCR, TCR-HLA and TCR-CMV co-occurrence, with a repertoire-size bias correction applied to the TCR pairs. A later analysis estimated false discovery rates by permuting HLA or CMV assignments 20 times. In a later analysis, co-occurring TCRs were grouped using DBSCAN, with TCRdist sequence similarity added in when clustering inside HLA-allele-positive subsets. Repertoires with fewer than 30,000 or more than 120,000 public chains were left out of co-occurrence clustering, as were a few repertoires with anomalous nucleotide sharing. In its TCRdb copy, this immuneACCESS table keeps in-frame sequences only and misses some clones. Where compared with another copy, unresolved V genes explain less than half of these, and the others have no known cause. V, J and clone size were drawn from that table, and D and trimming were deduced from the DNA. Present in this sample are about 220,000 clones, about 81% of which were seen just once. Approximately 6% of the sample goes to the ten largest clones.

In total, approximately 700 healthy bone marrow donors made up the cohort. At the time of sampling, every cohort member was nominally healthy, though immune exposures that went unrecorded were likely present. The donor tested CMV seropositive and was one of the 289 seropositive cohort members. Every donor gave a peripheral blood sample, and the peripheral blood mononuclear cells from that sample were used for TCR beta sequencing. The Qiagen DNeasy Blood Extraction Kit was used to extract genomic DNA from the blood cell samples. The sample was PBMCs. The source is a man aged 40-49 years in good health and CMV-seropositive.

The base sequence is TGTGCCAGCAGCCCCAAGGGGGGGCCTAGCGGAGACCTCGGGGGGCTGTTTTTT. It codes for CASSPKGGPSGDLGGLFF. The rearranged chain carries TRBV4-2 and TRBJ2-2; the D segment could be TRBD2, given 7 matching bases. Its CDR3 holds 18 amino acids, cysteine through phenylalanine. The sequence is cut down to CDR3 DNA, 54 bases in frame from base 1. The CDR1 and CDR2 encoded by the germline V gene are LGHNA and YNFKEQ.